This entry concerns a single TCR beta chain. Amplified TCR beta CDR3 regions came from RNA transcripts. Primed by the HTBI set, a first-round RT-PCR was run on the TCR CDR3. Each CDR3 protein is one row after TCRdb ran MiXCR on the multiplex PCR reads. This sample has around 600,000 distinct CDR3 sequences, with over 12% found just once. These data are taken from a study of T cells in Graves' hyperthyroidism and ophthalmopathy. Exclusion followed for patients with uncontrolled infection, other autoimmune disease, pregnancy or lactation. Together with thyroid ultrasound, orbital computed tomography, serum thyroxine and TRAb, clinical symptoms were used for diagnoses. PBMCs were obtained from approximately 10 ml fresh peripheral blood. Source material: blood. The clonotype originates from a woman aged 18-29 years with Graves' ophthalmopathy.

The CDR3, as DNA: TGTGCCAGCAGTTACTCCGGGACTAGCGGGAGGCGTGGCTATGAGCAGTTCTTC. This sequence encodes CASSYSGTSGRRGYEQFF. The chain uses TRBV6-5 and TRBJ2-1; TRBD2 matches at 15 bases. The CDR3 extends over 18 amino acids. The germline CDR1 and CDR2 sequences are MNHEY and SVGAGI. Unmatched junction bases numbered 8, after V lost 0 bases and J lost 8 bases.